Described below is a single TCR beta chain sequence and its context. Enrolment of Seattle patients took place during active infection, and they were followed longitudinally. Original handling: Cell counts per sample came from amplifying reference gene primers. The table came from immunoSEQ multiplex PCR; TCRdb's copy has only in-frame clones and leaves some out. The V and J calls and the clone size are those of that table, but D and trimming were determined from the DNA. The sample yields about 290,000 clones, around 92% seen once. This entry is derived from a study of blood T cell repertoires in COVID-19. Background on the study: Sites across the United States, Italy and Spain contributed samples from acute and convalescent COVID-19. Nucleic acid was either cDNA or gDNA, and it came from T cells, B-cell-depleted T cells, or PBMCs.

This TCR came from a woman in her twenties or thirties with COVID-19, enrolled during active disease. Sequences were obtained from peripheral blood.

The chain's CDR3 is CASSPGLGAAYEQYF. The CDR3 DNA reads TGTGCCAGCAGTCCCGGACTGGGGGCAGCTTACGAGCAGTACTTC. The J gene is TRBJ2-7, the V gene TRBV28; TRBD1 is a possible D gene (6 bases). The germline V gene has CDR1 MDHEN and CDR2 SYDVKM. Deletions cut 5 bases from V and 4 bases from J, with 18 bases between. This CDR3 contains 15 residues. The full variable domain, with the rest looked up from reference TRBV28 and TRBJ2-7, is DVKVTQSSRYLVKRTGEKVFLECVQDMDHENMFWYRQDPGLGLRLIYFSYDVKMKEKGDIPEGYSVSREKKERFSLILESASTNQTSMYLCASSPGLGAAYEQYFGPGTRLTVT.